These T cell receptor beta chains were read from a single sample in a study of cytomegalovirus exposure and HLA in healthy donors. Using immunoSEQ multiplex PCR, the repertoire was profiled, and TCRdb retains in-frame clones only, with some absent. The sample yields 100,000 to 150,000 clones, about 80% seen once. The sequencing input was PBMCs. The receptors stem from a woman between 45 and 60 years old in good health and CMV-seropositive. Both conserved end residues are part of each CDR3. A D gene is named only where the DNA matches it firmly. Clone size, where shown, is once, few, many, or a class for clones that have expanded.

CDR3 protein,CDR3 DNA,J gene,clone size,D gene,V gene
CASSPGHFSGNTIYF,TGTGCCAGCAGCCCAGGACATTTCTCTGGAAACACCATATATTTT,TRBJ1-3,-,-,TRBV6-1
CASSARGQGAQSYEQYF,TGTGCCAGCAGCGCACGAGGACAGGGGGCTCAATCCTACGAGCAGTACTTC,TRBJ2-7,-,TRBD1,TRBV7-2
CASTPVAGLNTGELFF,TGTGCCAGTACCCCTGTAGCGGGACTGAACACCGGGGAGCTGTTTTTT,TRBJ2-2,-,TRBD2,TRBV19
CASSQTGGSYEQYF,TGCGCCAGCAGCCAAACAGGGGGCTCCTACGAGCAGTACTTC,TRBJ2-7,-,TRBD1,TRBV4-1
CASSDTVFNEQFF,TGTGCCAGTAGTGATACGGTCTTCAATGAGCAGTTCTTC,TRBJ2-1,-,-,TRBV19
CASSPYGQGAVYGYTF,TGTGCCAGCTCACCGTATGGACAGGGAGCGGTCTATGGCTACACCTTC,TRBJ1-2,-,TRBD1,TRBV18
CASSQTQGFGELFF,TGTGCCAGCAGCCAAACACAGGGATTCGGGGAGCTGTTTTTT,TRBJ2-2,once,-,TRBV7-6
CASSEAGSGYTF,TGTGCCAGCAGTGAAGCGGGCAGTGGCTACACCTTC,TRBJ1-2,-,-,TRBV2
CASSSYWGSGTGSYEQYF,TGTGCCAGCAGCTCCTACTGGGGGAGTGGGACAGGCTCCTACGAGCAGTACTTC,TRBJ2-7,-,TRBD1,TRBV7-2
CASSGGGAGEPPETQYF,TGCGCCAGCAGCGGGGGTGGGGCGGGAGAACCCCCGGAGACCCAGTACTTC,TRBJ2-5,-,TRBD2,TRBV5-1
CASKLGAGELFF,TGTGCCAGCAAGTTAGGGGCCGGGGAGCTGTTTTTT,TRBJ2-2,-,-,TRBV2
CASSLSAPRFYNEQFF,TGTGCCAGCAGCTTAAGCGCTCCCCGTTTTTACAATGAGCAGTTCTTC,TRBJ2-1,-,-,TRBV7-9
CASSPQGSGGLLLF,TGTGCCAGCAGCCCCCAGGGTAGCGGGGGCCTCCTGCTCTTC,TRBJ2-1,-,TRBD2,TRBV7-3
CSVYGGRGVDEQFF,TGCAGCGTTTACGGCGGGAGAGGTGTGGATGAGCAGTTCTTC,TRBJ2-1,-,TRBD2,TRBV29-1
CATSKSGGSGELFF,TGTGCCACCAGCAAATCTGGGGGGAGCGGGGAGCTGTTTTTT,TRBJ2-2,-,-,TRBV15
CASTRGQNTGELFF,TGTGCCAGCACCCGAGGACAGAACACCGGGGAGCTGTTTTTT,TRBJ2-2,-,-,TRBV7-9
CSARRTVEAFF,TGCAGTGCCAGAAGGACAGTTGAAGCTTTCTTT,TRBJ1-1,-,-,TRBV20-1
CASSLVGSHEAFF,TGCGCCAGCAGCTTGGTAGGGAGCCACGAAGCTTTCTTT,TRBJ1-1,-,-,TRBV5-1
CASSAGATYEQYF,TGTGCCAGCAGTGCAGGGGCAACCTACGAGCAGTACTTC,TRBJ2-7,-,-,TRBV2
CASSSGTRDEKLFF,TGCGCCAGCAGCTCCGGGACTCGGGATGAAAAACTGTTTTTT,TRBJ1-4,once,-,TRBV5-1
CASSQVLGGGGIYGYTF,TGTGCCAGCAGCCAAGTTCTTGGCGGGGGGGGGATCTATGGCTACACCTTC,TRBJ1-2,-,-,TRBV4-2
CASSQARAIGETQYF,TGCGCCAGCAGCCAGGCCCGAGCGATTGGGGAGACCCAGTACTTC,TRBJ2-5,-,-,TRBV4-3
CAWSWQGNYGYTF,TGTGCCTGGAGTTGGCAGGGCAACTATGGCTACACCTTC,TRBJ1-2,-,-,TRBV30
CSVVRLAGGPSYNEQFF,TGCAGCGTTGTAAGGCTAGCGGGAGGGCCCTCCTACAATGAGCAGTTCTTC,TRBJ2-1,-,TRBD2,TRBV29-1
CASSVASSGNTIYF,TGTGCCAGCAGCGTAGCCAGCTCTGGAAACACCATATATTTT,TRBJ1-3,-,-,TRBV9
CASSRQGEGEKLFF,TGTGCCAGCAGCCGACAGGGGGAGGGAGAAAAACTGTTTTTT,TRBJ1-4,-,TRBD1,TRBV7-9
CASTTGTGVEAFF,TGTGCCAGCACTACGGGGACAGGGGTTGAAGCTTTCTTT,TRBJ1-1,-,TRBD1,TRBV6-1
CASSLGWSNYGYTF,TGTGCCAGCAGCTTGGGTTGGAGCAACTATGGCTACACCTTC,TRBJ1-2,-,-,TRBV5-8